This T cell receptor (beta chain) was sequenced in a study of T cell clones after liver transplantation. Whole-study findings and limits: In two subjects, few donor cells limited the measurable donor-reactive repertoire.

Libraries were prepared by immunoSEQ multiplex PCR; TCRdb keeps only in-frame clonotypes and omits some of them. The sample records just over 80,000 clones, nearly 85% being singletons. This clone was seen a few times. Its antigen is not known. Germline V gene lookup returns CDR1 MNHNS and CDR2 SASEGT. V shed 5 bases and J 4 bases; nucleotides not matched to a gene: 2. The CDR3 loop spans 13 amino acids. Sample: CD4+ T cells from blood, taken 45 to 46 months after liver transplant. The rearrangement uses TRBV6-1 and TRBJ2-3; TRBD2 matches at 8 bases. This receptor was taken from a human patient who received a liver transplant. Some of these T cells may belong to the graft donor. DNA of the CDR3: TGTGCCAGCAGTAGCGGGAGCCCAGATACGCAGTATTTT. This encodes CASSSGSPDTQYF.